The clone carrying this TCR beta chain was picked up many times. Its target is not known. The sample originates from a study of glioma-infiltrating T cells. Study-level points and caveats: Tissue and blood shared very few CDR3 sequences.

V lost 7 bases and J lost 7, with 13 bases in between. From germline, CDR1 is MNHNS and CDR2 SASEGT. CDR3 length: 12 residues. TCR alpha and beta CDR3 regions were amplified from RNA using iRepertoire nested multiplex PCR. TCRdb recomputed calls from the multiplex PCR reads with MiXCR, one row per CDR3 protein. The sample consists of over 90,000 distinct CDR3 sequences, 25% to 35% of them appearing once. Material for sequencing was glioma tissue, nonneoplastic brain tissue, or PBMCs (not recorded which). The source of this sequence is a human donor with low-grade glioma or glioblastoma, undergoing nonglioma brain surgery, or in good health (not recorded which). The rearrangement links TRBV6-1 to TRBJ1-2, with D perhaps TRBD1 (6 bases). In nucleotides, the CDR3 is TGTGCCAGCAAAGGGGGAGCGTCTGGCTACACCTTC. As protein: CASKGGASGYTF.